This entry lists 2 T cell receptor beta chains sequenced from one sample in a study of T-cell memory formation after mild COVID-19. In TCRdb, the 5' RACE reads were re-called with MiXCR into one record per CDR3 protein. Here the sample spans some 180,000 distinct CDR3 sequences, around 13% being singletons. The sequenced sample consisted of PBMCs or a T cell subset sorted from them (not recorded which). The receptor source for this set is a man younger than 35 who had mild COVID-19 (a few samples of this study predate the infection). Cell type and time point are not known.

The DNA of the CDR3 is TGCGTACTGACAGGGACAGGGGGCTACACCTTC. Protein product: CVLTGTGGYTF. V and J are TRBV20-1 and TRBJ1-2; 9 bases fit TRBD1. Germline V lookup: CDR1 DFQATT, CDR2 SNEGSKA (reference sequence). The CDR3 consists of 11 residues.

This clonotype has at least ten counts. CDR3 in DNA: TGTGCCAGCAGCTTTCCGACAGATACGCAGTATTTT. The encoded protein is CASSFPTDTQYF. The chain has TRBV9 and TRBJ2-3; unclear D gene. This CDR3 contains 12 residues. Per germline, CDR1 SGDLS and CDR2 YYNGEE. V was pared by 4 bases and J by 3 bases, with 6 bases between.